The 30 T cell receptor beta chains given below trace back to one sample, sequenced in a study of radiation and T cells in renal cell carcinoma (dated by TCRdb to 2019 to 2021). Libraries were constructed by the immunoSEQ multiplex PCR assay. TCRdb took over this immuneACCESS table, retaining in-frame rearrangements with V and J assigned. Such tables are incomplete; in checked studies, under half of the missing clones stem from an unresolved V gene, and the remainder is unexplained. The sample includes 150,000 to 200,000 clones, with about nine tenths observed a single time. The biggest ten clones account for roughly 12% of the sample. Read against the paper, the sample's time point label means: blood 4 weeks post-SBRT, at nephrectomy. What the treatment or condition label conveys for this sample: 15 Gy SBRT to primary tumor, nephrectomy 4 weeks later. This material consisted of blood, taken from a patient whose treatment included radiotherapy and nephrectomy. The receptors originated from a woman aged 50 to 60 with renal cell carcinoma.

The chain recombines TRBV5-1 with TRBJ1-1; D unresolved. Germline V gene data show CDR1 as SGHRS and CDR2 as YFSETQ. V gave up 0 bases and J gave up 11 bases, with 17 bases separating them. The CDR3 is 14 residues long. The CDR3 is CASSLESSSDDAFF. CDR3 nucleotide sequence: TGCGCCAGCAGCTTGGAATCCAGCAGCGATGACGCTTTCTTT.

The chain is built from TRBV5-4 and TRBJ2-7; the match to TRBD1 covers 7 bases. The CDR3 has 14 amino acids. The germline CDR1 and CDR2 sequences are SGHNT and YYREEE (reference sequence). J was trimmed by 5 bases and V by 3 bases; bases with no gene match: 8. The CDR3 loop reads CASSSTTGSDEQYF. CDR3 coding DNA: TGTGCCAGCAGCTCAACGACAGGGTCGGACGAGCAGTACTTC.

V is TRBV9 and J is TRBJ1-1; no firm D call. CDR1 is SGDLS, CDR2 YYNGEE, per germline. The CDR3 runs 15 residues. Trimming left V 1 base short and J 1 base short, with 11 bases between. The CDR3 is CASSVRSGSNTEAFF. As DNA, the CDR3 is TGTGCCAGCAGCGTAAGATCAGGATCGAACACTGAAGCTTTCTTT.

This clone has a count of ten or more. This same CDR3 is encoded by further DNA sequences in the sample. The V gene is TRBV5-1, the J gene TRBJ2-2; no definite D call. V was clipped by 0 bases and J by 1 base, with 1 base between them. CDR3 size: 13 residues. Looked up from germline, CDR1 is SGHRS and CDR2 is YFSETQ. The CDR3 loop is CASSLGNTGELFF. DNA for the CDR3: TGCGCCAGCAGCTTGGGGAACACCGGGGAGCTGTTTTTT. Complete variable domain (other parts from reference TRBV5-1 and TRBJ2-2): KAGVTQTPRYLIKTRGQQVTLSCSPISGHRSVSWYQQTPGQGLQFLFEYFSETQRNKGNFPGRFSGRQFSNSRSEMNVSTLELGDSALYLCASSLGNTGELFFGEGSRLTVL.

The CDR3 DNA is TGTGCCAGCAGGGATCTAGCGGGGGGGCGAGAGACCCAGTACTTC. Translating it yields CASRDLAGGRETQYF. V and J are TRBV7-2 and TRBJ2-5; 12 nucleotides agree with TRBD2. The CDR3 sequence is 15 residues long. In germline, CDR1 is SGHTA, CDR2 FQGNSA. V lost 6 bases to trimming and J lost 4 bases; unmatched junction nucleotides: 6.

This sequence joins TRBV19 and TRBJ2-7; D uncertain. Germline loops: CDR1 LNHDA, CDR2 SQIVND (reference sequence). The CDR3 is made up of 13 amino acids. Trimming removed 8 bases at V and 1 base at J, with 12 bases between. The CDR3 sequence is CASRQTDSYEQYF. DNA of the CDR3: TGTGCCAGTCGCCAGACTGATTCCTACGAGCAGTACTTC.

For the CDR3, the DNA is TGCGCCAGCAGCCAAGATTGGGGGGCAAAGGCCAATGAGCAGTTCTTC. It encodes CASSQDWGAKANEQFF. The gene calls are TRBV4-1 and TRBJ2-1; TRBD1 or TRBD2 may be the D gene (6 bases each). This CDR3 is 16 amino acids long. Germline loops: CDR1 MGHRA, CDR2 YSYEKL. Deletions cut 0 bases from V and 6 bases from J, with 15 bases between.

The rearrangement links TRBV18 to TRBJ1-5; D is perhaps TRBD1 (6 bases). Trimming took off 1 base at V and 1 base at J, with 11 bases between the two ends. From germline, CDR1 is KGHSH and CDR2 LQKENI. The CDR3 runs 16 residues. The CDR3 DNA is TGTGCCAGCTCACCACTCAACAGGGAGAGCAATCAGCCCCAGCATTTT. Translating it yields CASSPLNRESNQPQHF.

This chain joins TRBV25-1 and TRBJ2-3, with D perhaps TRBD1 or TRBD2 (5 bases each). The V and J ends lost 1 base and 0 bases respectively, with 17 bases between them. The CDR3 runs to 18 residues. The V gene's germline CDR1 is MGHDK and CDR2 SYGVNS. CDR3 bases: TGTGCCAGCAGTGAATTGTTCGGATTCGGGGCTAGCACAGATACGCAGTATTTT. Translated, it gives CASSELFGFGASTDTQYF.

CDR3 region: CASSVEGRTQYF. In DNA, the CDR3 is TGTGCCAGCAGCGTAGAAGGGCGGACGCAGTATTTT. The chain joins TRBV9 to TRBJ2-3; D is unclear. CDR3 length: 12 residues. Trimming left V 0 bases short and J 9 bases short, with 8 bases between. From germline, CDR1 is SGDLS and CDR2 YYNGEE.

This clone occurred once. This chain uses TRBV19 with TRBJ1-3, with TRBD1 as a possible D gene (5 bases). Germline assignment: CDR1 LNHDA and CDR2 SQIVND (reference sequence). The CDR3 sequence is 14 residues long. Trimming took 9 bases from V and 5 from J, leaving 17 bases between them. The CDR3 loop is CASTTQAKRNTIYF. DNA of the CDR3: TGTGCCAGCACTACACAGGCGAAAAGAAACACCATATATTTT.

The chain recombines TRBV6-6 with TRBJ2-7; 7 bases align to TRBD2. Losses at the gene ends were 5 bases for V and 3 bases for J; bases not matched to a gene: 1. The CDR3 totals 12 residues. Germline values: CDR1 MNHNY, CDR2 SVGAGI (reference sequence). The CDR3 nucleotides are TGTGCCAGCAGTCGCGGGGGCTACGAGCAGTACTTC. Protein sequence: CASSRGGYEQYF.

This clone has a single count. The gene calls are TRBV2 and TRBJ1-2; D gene unclear. The CDR3 has 14 amino acids. From germline, CDR1 is SNHLY and CDR2 FYNNEI. With 6 bases removed from V and 6 bases from J, the gap between germline ends came to 17 bases. CDR3 loop: CASRADWTRDGYTF. The CDR3 DNA reads as TGTGCCAGCAGGGCCGATTGGACTAGAGATGGCTACACCTTC.

The chain is built from TRBV11-3 and TRBJ2-1; 9 nucleotides line up with TRBD1. The CDR3 totals 16 residues. Germline loops: CDR1 SGHNT, CDR2 YENEEA. J lost 6 bases, V lost 1 base, and 7 bases had no gene match. The CDR3 region has the DNA TGTGCCAGCAGCTTAGGGGGGACAGGGAGCTTCAATGAGCAGTTCTTC. As protein: CASSLGGTGSFNEQFF.

The genes are TRBV5-1 and TRBJ2-7; D may correspond to TRBD1 or TRBD2 (6 bases each). This CDR3 spans 14 amino acids. V was trimmed by 4 bases and J by 5 bases, leaving 16 bases between them. Germline V gene sequence: CDR1 SGHRS, CDR2 YFSETQ. DNA for the CDR3: TGCGCCAGCAGCCCGTCGACAGGAGGGAACGAGCAGTACTTC. It translates to CASSPSTGGNEQYF.

The genes are TRBV9 and TRBJ2-7; D gene unclear. Germline loops: CDR1 SGDLS, CDR2 YYNGEE. Trimming pared 3 bases from V and 4 bases from J, leaving 23 bases between. This CDR3 has 17 residues. Here the CDR3 DNA reads TGTGCCAGCAGCGCCTTCGACCGGGTCTCCTCCAGGTACGAGCAGTACTTC. Translation: CASSAFDRVSSRYEQYF.

V usage is TRBV7-9 and J usage is TRBJ1-2; a weak D match, TRBD1 (5 bases). This CDR3 is 16 amino acids long. CDR1 is SEHNR, CDR2 FQNEAQ, per germline (reference sequence). V was clipped by 5 bases and J by 7 bases, with 23 bases between them. For the CDR3, the DNA is TGTGCCAGCAGCCACGCCGGGACCTTAGGATGGGGTGGCTACACCTTC. It encodes CASSHAGTLGWGGYTF.

The chain combines TRBV5-6 with TRBJ2-3; TRBD2 might be the D (5 bases). The CDR3 extends over 16 amino acids. Between the trimmed V and J ends, which lost 0 bases and 2 bases, there was a span of 13 bases. Germline values: CDR1 SGHDT, CDR2 YYEEEE. CDR3: CASSLAFTSHTDTQYF. The CDR3 DNA is TGTGCCAGCAGCTTGGCTTTTACTAGTCACACAGATACGCAGTATTTT. The full variable domain, completed using reference TRBV5-6 and TRBJ2-3, is DAGVTQSPTHLIKTRGQQVTLRCSPKSGHDTVSWYQQALGQGPQFIFQYYEEEERQRGNFPDRFSGHQFPNYSSELNVNALLLGDSALYLCASSLAFTSHTDTQYFGPGTRLTVL.

The V gene is TRBV6-1, the J gene TRBJ1-5; 7 positions match TRBD1. The CDR3 extends over 15 amino acids. The V and J ends lost 6 bases and 6 bases, in that order; junction bases with no gene match: 11. Germline lookup yields CDR1 MNHNS and CDR2 SASEGT. DNA for the CDR3: TGTGCCAGCAGCTCTGACAGGGCCCTCAGTCAGCCCCAGCATTTT. Protein product: CASSSDRALSQPQHF.

V and J are TRBV19 and TRBJ1-1; no firm D call. The CDR3 totals 14 residues. V was clipped by 4 bases and J by 3 bases, with 12 bases between them. Germline V gene data show CDR1 as LNHDA and CDR2 as SQIVND (reference sequence). The CDR3 is CASSRGNGDTEAFF. The DNA for the CDR3 is TGTGCCAGTAGTAGGGGTAATGGAGACACTGAAGCTTTCTTT.

The rearrangement joins TRBV10-3 to TRBJ2-7, with TRBD2 identical over 9 bases. The germline CDR1 and CDR2 sequences are ENHRY and SYGVKD. V dropped 3 bases and J dropped 5; count of bases not matched to a gene: 5. This CDR3 spans 14 amino acids. DNA of the CDR3: TGTGCCATCAGTGAAGGCGGGGGGGCACACGAGCAGTACTTC. As protein: CAISEGGGAHEQYF.

The chain uses TRBV6-6 and TRBJ1-2; D gene ambiguous. CDR1 and CDR2 from the germline V gene are MNHNY and SVGAGI (reference sequence). CDR3 length: 15 residues. Trimming took 0 bases from V and 5 from J, leaving 13 bases between them. The CDR3: CASSYSAGSEYGYTF. The DNA of the CDR3 is TGTGCCAGCAGTTACTCGGCAGGTTCTGAGTATGGCTACACCTTC.

The rearrangement joins TRBV7-9 to TRBJ2-1; TRBD2 agrees at 13 bases. CDR3 length equals 17 residues. J lost 7 bases, V lost 5 bases, and 11 bases had no gene match. Germline V gives CDR1 SEHNR, CDR2 FQNEAQ (reference sequence). This chain's CDR3 is CASSPRLAGGLSNEQFF. The CDR3 DNA sequence: TGTGCCAGCAGCCCACGACTAGCGGGGGGTCTGAGTAATGAGCAGTTCTTC.

The chain couples TRBV27 to TRBJ2-3; tentatively, D is TRBD1 (5 bases). The CDR3 has 13 amino acids. V dropped 9 bases and J dropped 1 base, with 11 bases sitting between them. CDR1 is MNHEY, CDR2 SMNVEV, per germline (reference sequence). This CDR3 reads CASRGWGTDTQYF. Here the CDR3 DNA reads TGTGCCAGTAGGGGATGGGGCACAGATACGCAGTATTTT.

The rearrangement links TRBV7-8 to TRBJ2-1; D uncertain. Per germline, CDR1 SGHVS and CDR2 FQNEAQ. The CDR3 is 15 amino acids. V gave up 2 bases and J gave up 1 base, with 9 bases separating them. In nucleotides, the CDR3 is TGTGCCAGCAGCTTACAGACCCTTTCCTACAATGAGCAGTTCTTC. Its translation is CASSLQTLSYNEQFF.

The V gene is TRBV7-9, the J gene TRBJ1-2; 7 nucleotides agree with TRBD1. CDR1 is SEHNR, CDR2 FQNEAQ, per germline (reference sequence). The junction had 14 bases not matched to a gene; V was cut back by 5 bases and J by 14 bases. This CDR3 spans 13 amino acids. CDR3 bases: TGTGCCAGCAGCCCGGAGACAGGGATGTCGAGAACCTTC. It yields the protein CASSPETGMSRTF.

This chain uses TRBV19 with TRBJ1-1, with TRBD1 identical over 10 bases. Trimming removed 3 bases from V and 4 bases from J; junction bases left unmatched: 2. The CDR3 consists of 14 residues. Germline V lookup: CDR1 LNHDA, CDR2 SQIVND (reference sequence). The CDR3 loop reads CASSIGQGGTEAFF. CDR3 sequence (DNA): TGTGCCAGTAGTATCGGACAGGGGGGCACTGAAGCTTTCTTT.

This chain joins TRBV9 and TRBJ2-7; D not certain. V was cut by 2 bases and J by 2 bases, with 8 bases left in between. There are 13 residues in the CDR3. Germline V gene lookup returns CDR1 SGDLS and CDR2 YYNGEE. The chain's CDR3 is CASSVSPTYEQYF. CDR3 coding DNA: TGTGCCAGCAGCGTCTCTCCGACCTACGAGCAGTACTTC.

The chain combines TRBV15 with TRBJ2-7; D gene unclear. This CDR3 region has 14 residues. Trimming cost V 0 bases and J 2 bases, with 8 bases left between them. Germline values: CDR1 LNHNV, CDR2 YYDKDF (reference sequence). CDR3 sequence (DNA): TGTGCCACCAGCAGAGAAGGTACAGCCTACGAGCAGTACTTC. It translates to CATSREGTAYEQYF.

The rearrangement links TRBV5-1 to TRBJ2-2, with a possible D match to TRBD2 (6 bases). The V end lost 5 bases, the J end lost 0 bases, and 11 bases lay between the germline ends. Germline assignment: CDR1 SGHRS and CDR2 YFSETQ. The CDR3 contains 15 residues. The CDR3 bases are TGCGCCAGCAGTATGGGGGGTGCGAACACCGGGGAGCTGTTTTTT. It is translated as CASSMGGANTGELFF.